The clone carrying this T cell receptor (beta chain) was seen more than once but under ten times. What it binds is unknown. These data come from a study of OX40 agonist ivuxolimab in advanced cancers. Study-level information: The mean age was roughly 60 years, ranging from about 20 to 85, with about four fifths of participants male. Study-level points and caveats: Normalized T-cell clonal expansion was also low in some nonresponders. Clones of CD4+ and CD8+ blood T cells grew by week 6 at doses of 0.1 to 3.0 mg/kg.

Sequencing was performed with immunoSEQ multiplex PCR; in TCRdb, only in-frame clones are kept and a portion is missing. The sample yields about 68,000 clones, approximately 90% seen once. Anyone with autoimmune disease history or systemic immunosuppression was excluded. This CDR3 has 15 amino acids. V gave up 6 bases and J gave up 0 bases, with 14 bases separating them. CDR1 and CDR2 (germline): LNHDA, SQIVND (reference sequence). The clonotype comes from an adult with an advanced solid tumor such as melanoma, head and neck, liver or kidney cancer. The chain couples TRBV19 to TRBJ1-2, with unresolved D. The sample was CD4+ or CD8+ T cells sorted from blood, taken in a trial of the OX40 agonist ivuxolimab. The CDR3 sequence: CASRYFTEANYGYTF. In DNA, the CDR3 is TGTGCCAGTAGGTACTTCACGGAGGCTAACTATGGCTACACCTTC.